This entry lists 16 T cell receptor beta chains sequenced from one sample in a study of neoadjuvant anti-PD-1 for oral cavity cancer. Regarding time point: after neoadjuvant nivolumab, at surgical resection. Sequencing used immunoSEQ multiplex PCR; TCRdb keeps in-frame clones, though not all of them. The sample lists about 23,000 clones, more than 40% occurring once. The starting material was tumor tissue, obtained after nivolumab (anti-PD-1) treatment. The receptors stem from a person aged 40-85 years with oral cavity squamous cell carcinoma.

Here the CDR3 reads CASSWRDTGELFF. CDR3 bases: TGTGCCAGCAGTTGGAGGGACACCGGGGAGCTGTTTTTT. This rearrangement joins TRBV6-5 to TRBJ2-2; a possible D gene is TRBD2 (6 bases). Germline V gives CDR1 MNHEY, CDR2 SVGAGI. This CDR3 has 13 residues. Trimming pared 4 bases from V and 3 bases from J, leaving 6 bases between.

This chain's CDR3 is CASSYRQGYEQYF. The CDR3 nucleotides are TGTGCCAGCAGTTACCGACAGGGGTACGAGCAGTACTTC. This rearrangement joins TRBV6-5 to TRBJ2-7; 8 bases are a match to TRBD1. V dropped 2 bases and J dropped 4; count of bases not matched to a gene: 1. Germline loops: CDR1 MNHEY, CDR2 SVGAGI. The CDR3 extends over 13 amino acids.

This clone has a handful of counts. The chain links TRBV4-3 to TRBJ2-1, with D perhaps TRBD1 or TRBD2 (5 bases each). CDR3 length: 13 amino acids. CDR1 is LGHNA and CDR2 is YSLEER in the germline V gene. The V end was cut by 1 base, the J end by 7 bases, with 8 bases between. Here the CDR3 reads CASSQGGWNEQFF. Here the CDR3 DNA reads TGCGCCAGCAGCCAAGGGGGGTGGAATGAGCAGTTCTTC.

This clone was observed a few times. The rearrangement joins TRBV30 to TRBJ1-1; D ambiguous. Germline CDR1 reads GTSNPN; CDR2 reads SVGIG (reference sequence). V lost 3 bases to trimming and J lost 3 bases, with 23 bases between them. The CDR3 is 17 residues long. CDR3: CAWSPVWGAGWDTEAFF. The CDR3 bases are TGTGCCTGGAGCCCCGTATGGGGAGCGGGGTGGGACACTGAAGCTTTCTTT. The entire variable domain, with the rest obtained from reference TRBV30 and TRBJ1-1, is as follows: SQTIHQWPATLVQPVGSPLSLECTVEGTSNPNLYWYRQAAGRGLQLLFYSVGIGQISSEVPQNLSASRPQDRQFILSSKKLLLSDSGFYLCAWSPVWGAGWDTEAFFGQGTRLTVV.

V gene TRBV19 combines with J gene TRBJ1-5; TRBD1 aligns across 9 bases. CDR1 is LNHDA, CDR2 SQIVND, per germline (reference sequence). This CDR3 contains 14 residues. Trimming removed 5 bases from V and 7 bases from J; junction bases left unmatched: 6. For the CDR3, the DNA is TGTGCCAGTAGTCAAGACAGGGGGTGGCAGCCCCAGCATTTT. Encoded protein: CASSQDRGWQPQHF.

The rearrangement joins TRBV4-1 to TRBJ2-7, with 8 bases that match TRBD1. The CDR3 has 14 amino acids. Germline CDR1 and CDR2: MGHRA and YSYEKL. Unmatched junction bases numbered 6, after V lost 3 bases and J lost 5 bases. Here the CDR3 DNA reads TGCGCCAGCAGCCACCGGACAGGGATGAACGAGCAGTACTTC. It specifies CASSHRTGMNEQYF.

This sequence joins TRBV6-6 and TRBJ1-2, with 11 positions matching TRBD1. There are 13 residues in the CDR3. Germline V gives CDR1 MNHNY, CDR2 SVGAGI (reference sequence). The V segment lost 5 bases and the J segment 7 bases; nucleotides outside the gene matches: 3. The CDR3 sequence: CASSTGTGGGYTF. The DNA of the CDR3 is TGTGCCAGCAGTACAGGGACAGGGGGTGGCTACACCTTC.

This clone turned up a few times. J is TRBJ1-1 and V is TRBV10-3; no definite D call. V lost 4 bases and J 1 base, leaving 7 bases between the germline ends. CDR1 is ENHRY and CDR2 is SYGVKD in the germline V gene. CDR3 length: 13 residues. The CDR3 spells CAISVTGNTEAFF. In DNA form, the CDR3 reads TGTGCCATCAGTGTGACGGGGAACACTGAAGCTTTCTTT.

The CDR3 coding sequence is TGTGCCAGCAGCTTCCCCCGGCCCTCGGCCGAGCAGTACTTC. Its translation: CASSFPRPSAEQYF. The V and J genes are TRBV11-2 and TRBJ2-7; D call uncertain. Trimming took off 3 bases at V and 6 bases at J, with 15 bases between the two ends. Germline CDR1 SGHAT, CDR2 FQNNGV. The CDR3 spans 14 residues.

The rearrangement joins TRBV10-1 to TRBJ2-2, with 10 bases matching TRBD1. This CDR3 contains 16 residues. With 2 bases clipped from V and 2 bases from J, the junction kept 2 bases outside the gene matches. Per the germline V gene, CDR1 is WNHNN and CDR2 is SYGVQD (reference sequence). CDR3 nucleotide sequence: TGCGCCAGCAGTGAGGGGACAGGGGTCAACACCGGGGAGCTGTTTTTT. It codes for CASSEGTGVNTGELFF.

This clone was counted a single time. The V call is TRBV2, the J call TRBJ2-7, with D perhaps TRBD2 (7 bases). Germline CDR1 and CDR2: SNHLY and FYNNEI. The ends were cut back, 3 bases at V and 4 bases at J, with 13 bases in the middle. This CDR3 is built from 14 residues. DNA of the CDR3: TGTGCCAGCAGTGAGGGAGGGGGGCTGTACGAGCAGTACTTC. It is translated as CASSEGGGLYEQYF.

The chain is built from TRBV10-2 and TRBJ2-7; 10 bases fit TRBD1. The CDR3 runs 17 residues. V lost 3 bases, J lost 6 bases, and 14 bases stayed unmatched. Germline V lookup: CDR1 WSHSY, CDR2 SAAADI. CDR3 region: CASSDFKGWDRGTEQYF. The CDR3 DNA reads TGCGCCAGCAGTGATTTCAAGGGGTGGGACAGGGGTACCGAGCAGTACTTC.

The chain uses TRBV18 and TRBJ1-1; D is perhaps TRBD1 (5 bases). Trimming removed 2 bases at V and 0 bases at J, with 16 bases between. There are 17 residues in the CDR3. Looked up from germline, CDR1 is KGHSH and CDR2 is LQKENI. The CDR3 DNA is TGTGCCAGCTCACCAAGGGTAAGGGACCGGATGAACACTGAAGCTTTCTTT. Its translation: CASSPRVRDRMNTEAFF.

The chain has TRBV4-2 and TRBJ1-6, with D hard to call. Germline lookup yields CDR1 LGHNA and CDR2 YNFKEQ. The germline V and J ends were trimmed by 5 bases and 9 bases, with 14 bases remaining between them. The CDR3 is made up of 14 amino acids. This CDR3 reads CASSASQRGSPLHF. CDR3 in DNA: TGTGCCAGCAGCGCATCCCAACGGGGTTCACCCCTCCACTTT.

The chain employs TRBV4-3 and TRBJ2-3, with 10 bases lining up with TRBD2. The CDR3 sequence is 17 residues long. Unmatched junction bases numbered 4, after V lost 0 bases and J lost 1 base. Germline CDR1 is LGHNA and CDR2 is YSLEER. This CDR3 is CASSQETSGTRTDTQYF. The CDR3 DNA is TGCGCCAGCAGCCAAGAAACTAGCGGGACCCGCACAGATACGCAGTATTTT.

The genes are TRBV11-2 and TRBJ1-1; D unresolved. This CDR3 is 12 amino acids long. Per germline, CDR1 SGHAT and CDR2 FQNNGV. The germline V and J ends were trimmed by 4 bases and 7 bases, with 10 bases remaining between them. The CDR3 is CASSSSPVEAFF. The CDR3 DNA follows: TGTGCCAGCAGCTCTAGTCCGGTTGAAGCTTTCTTT.